This passage covers 28 T cell receptor beta chains from one sample sequenced in a study of identical twins. TCRdb re-called the 5' RACE reads through MiXCR, storing one row per CDR3 protein. The sample lists 450,000 or so distinct CDR3 sequences, roughly a quarter seen once, with 2.9% in the top ten. The sample was also linked to a second study, of T cells expressing NK-cell markers.

The sequenced sample was CD4+ T cells sorted from blood. These receptors originate from a woman younger than 35 in good health.

This chain's CDR3 is CASSLDGVSTRFF. CDR3 in DNA: TGCGCCAGCAGCTTGGATGGGGTTTCAACCCGATTCTTC. The chain uses TRBV5-1 and TRBJ2-1; D gene uncertain. The CDR3 runs to 13 residues. Trimming left V 0 bases short and J 16 bases short, with 17 bases between. CDR1 SGHRS and CDR2 YFSETQ come from the germline V gene.

This clonotype was detected only a few times. This chain uses TRBV12-3 or TRBV12-4 with TRBJ2-4; D call uncertain. The CDR3 length is 14 residues. V shed 3 bases and J shed 1 base, with 7 bases lying between them. In DNA form, the CDR3 reads TGTGCCAGCAGTTTTGGGGTGGCCAAAAACATTCAGTACTTC. Its translation is CASSFGVAKNIQYF.

This chain joins TRBV7-3 and TRBJ2-3; D is unresolved. V lost 3 bases to trimming and J lost 3 bases, with 13 bases between them. CDR3 length equals 15 residues. Germline V CDR1 and CDR2: SGHTA, FQGTGA. The CDR3 DNA reads TGTGCCAGCAGCTTTTCGCCTAGAGGAACAGATACGCAGTATTTT. This gives the protein CASSFSPRGTDTQYF.

CDR3 residues: CASSQDLTSGGHYEQYF. The CDR3 coding sequence is TGCGCCAGCAGCCAAGATTTGACTAGCGGGGGACACTACGAGCAGTACTTC. The chain has TRBV4-3 and TRBJ2-7; TRBD2 agrees at 12 bases. Germline V lookup: CDR1 LGHNA, CDR2 YSLEER. V was pared by 0 bases and J by 3 bases, with 6 bases of the junction left unmatched. There are 17 residues in the CDR3.

This clonotype was seen a few times. The chain carries TRBV4-2 and TRBJ1-5; D is perhaps TRBD1 (6 bases). V lost 0 bases to trimming and J lost 5 bases, with 11 bases between them. CDR3 length: 15 residues. Germline CDR1 LGHNA, CDR2 YNFKEQ. CDR3 sequence reads: CASSQENREYQPQHF. The CDR3 bases are TGTGCCAGCAGCCAAGAGAACAGGGAATATCAGCCCCAGCATTTT.

This clonotype was recorded a few times. This chain joins TRBV20-1 and TRBJ2-7, with 11 bases lining up with TRBD1. The CDR3 contains 13 residues. The V segment lost 4 bases and the J segment 7 bases; nucleotides outside the gene matches: 6. CDR1 is DFQATT and CDR2 is SNEGSKA in the germline V gene (reference sequence). CDR3 in amino acids: CSAIRTGGAEQYF. The CDR3 region has the DNA TGCAGTGCTATAAGGACAGGGGGCGCGGAGCAGTACTTC.

The table lists this clonotype with a few counts. The chain joins TRBV6-1 to TRBJ2-4, with D tentatively TRBD2 (5 bases). Germline CDR1 MNHNS, CDR2 SASEGT. The germline V and J ends were trimmed by 5 bases and 1 base, with 12 bases remaining between them. The CDR3 is made up of 15 amino acids. The CDR3 DNA reads as TGTGCCAGCAGTCCGGCGGGTGTGGCCAAAAACATTCAGTACTTC. It translates to CASSPAGVAKNIQYF.

V is TRBV5-1 and J is TRBJ2-2; D might be TRBD2 (5 bases). Trimming left V 4 bases short and J 7 bases short, with 11 bases between. Germline V gene sequence: CDR1 SGHRS, CDR2 YFSETQ. The CDR3 is 13 residues long. As DNA, the CDR3 is TGCGCCAGCAGCCCCGGGAACGGCGGGGAGCTGTTTTTT. Its translation: CASSPGNGGELFF.

J is TRBJ2-3 and V is TRBV7-2, with no clear D. Looked up from germline, CDR1 is SGHTA and CDR2 is FQGNSA. The V gene lost 3 bases and the J gene lost 4 bases, with 14 bases spanning the gap. The CDR3 consists of 15 residues. The CDR3 here is CASSFASLSSDTQYF. CDR3 coding DNA: TGTGCCAGCAGCTTTGCAAGCCTCTCTTCAGATACGCAGTATTTT. Based on the CDR3 plus reference TRBV7-2 and TRBJ2-3, the full variable domain is GAGVSQSPSNKVTEKGKDVELRCDPISGHTALYWYRQSLGQGLEFLIYFQGNSAPDKSGLPSDRFSAERTGGSVSTLTIQRTQQEDSAVYLCASSFASLSSDTQYFGPGTRLTVL.

The gene calls are TRBV6-2 or TRBV6-3 and TRBJ2-1, with 10 bases identical to TRBD2. The V and J ends lost 6 bases and 0 bases, in that order; junction bases with no gene match: 5. CDR3 length: 16 residues. Germline lookup yields CDR1 MNHEY and CDR2 SVGEGT. DNA for the CDR3: TGTGCCAGCAGCGACGTAGCGGGGGGCTCCTACAATGAGCAGTTCTTC. Protein sequence: CASSDVAGGSYNEQFF.

The V and J genes are TRBV5-1 and TRBJ2-5; possible D gene TRBD2, 6 bases. Trimming removed 2 bases at V and 3 bases at J, with 11 bases between. The V gene's germline CDR1 is SGHRS and CDR2 YFSETQ. The CDR3 covers 14 residues. The CDR3 spells CASSFAGSKETQYF. The CDR3 DNA is TGCGCCAGCAGCTTCGCGGGGTCAAAAGAGACCCAGTACTTC.

The rearrangement links TRBV7-2 to TRBJ1-5, with TRBD1 identical over 9 bases. The CDR3 consists of 16 residues. After removal of 5 bases from V and 2 bases from J, the junction contained 7 bases not matched to a gene. CDR1 is SGHTA and CDR2 is FQGNSA in the germline V gene. CDR3: CASSLGTGMGNQPQHF. CDR3 nucleotides: TGTGCCAGCAGCCTCGGGACAGGGATGGGCAATCAGCCCCAGCATTTT. The full variable domain, its missing parts supplied by reference TRBV7-2 and TRBJ1-5, is GAGVSQSPSNKVTEKGKDVELRCDPISGHTALYWYRQSLGQGLEFLIYFQGNSAPDKSGLPSDRFSAERTGGSVSTLTIQRTQQEDSAVYLCASSLGTGMGNQPQHFGDGTRLSIL.

The rearrangement uses TRBV7-8 and TRBJ1-3; tentative D call: TRBD1 (6 bases). V dropped 5 bases and J dropped 2 bases, with 25 bases sitting between them. Germline V gene sequence: CDR1 SGHVS, CDR2 FQNEAQ. CDR3 length equals 19 residues. In DNA form, the CDR3 reads TGTGCCAGCAGCCGACAGTTAAACAGGGCTGGTCCCACTGGAAACACCATATATTTT. It translates to CASSRQLNRAGPTGNTIYF.

This clonotype was observed a few times. The chain employs TRBV20-1 and TRBJ2-3, with a weak D call TRBD2 (5 bases). CDR1 DFQATT and CDR2 SNEGSKA come from the germline V gene (reference sequence). The CDR3 length is 12 residues. V lost 6 bases and J lost 9, with 16 bases in between. The CDR3 DNA is TGCAGTGCCCCCTCAGCTCCGGGGACGCAGTATTTT. Its translation: CSAPSAPGTQYF.

This clonotype has only a few counts. The rearrangement links TRBV9 to TRBJ2-1; TRBD2 agrees at 8 bases. The CDR3 is made up of 16 amino acids. The trim removed 4 bases at V and 4 bases at J, leaving 10 bases unmatched. Germline lookup yields CDR1 SGDLS and CDR2 YYNGEE. The CDR3 DNA reads TGTGCCAGCAGCCCCCCGAGAACTAGCGGATACAATGAGCAGTTCTTC. It is translated as CASSPPRTSGYNEQFF.

In this sample, this clonotype turned up a few times. The chain links TRBV12-3 or TRBV12-4 to TRBJ2-3; 10 nucleotides line up with TRBD2. The CDR3 length is 14 residues. The trim removed 5 bases at V and 5 bases at J, leaving 4 bases unmatched. CDR3 region: CASSSGRAGDTQYF. The CDR3 bases are TGTGCCAGCAGTAGCGGGAGGGCCGGAGATACGCAGTATTTT.

This clonotype was seen more than once but under ten times. V usage is TRBV10-2 and J usage is TRBJ2-2; tentative D call: TRBD1 (6 bases). CDR1 is WSHSY, CDR2 SAAADI, per germline. The CDR3 has 14 amino acids. The CDR3 is CATRWGPNTGELFF. CDR3 sequence (DNA): TGCGCTACAAGGTGGGGGCCGAACACCGGGGAGCTGTTTTTT.

This clonotype appeared many times. V usage is TRBV12-3 or TRBV12-4 and J usage is TRBJ2-7; maybe TRBD1 (6 bases). The V end was cut by 8 bases, the J end by 3 bases, with 8 bases between. This CDR3 contains 11 residues. In nucleotides, the CDR3 is TGTGCCAGCCGAGGGGGCTACGAGCAGTACTTC. Its protein is CASRGGYEQYF.

This clonotype was picked up a small number of times. The chain carries TRBV7-2 and TRBJ2-7, with 8 bases that match TRBD2. The length of the CDR3 is 15 residues. Germline trimming cut 6 bases from V and 6 bases from J; bases unmatched to any gene: 13. CDR1 is SGHTA, CDR2 FQGNSA, per germline. The DNA for the CDR3 is TGTGCCAGCAGGAGTTCCGGGACTAGTAGAAGCGAGCAGTACTTC. Translated, it gives CASRSSGTSRSEQYF.

This chain uses TRBV19 with TRBJ2-7, with unresolved D. V was shortened by 5 bases and J by 4 bases, with 9 bases between the two germline ends. CDR1 LNHDA and CDR2 SQIVND come from the germline V gene (reference sequence). CDR3 length equals 12 residues. CDR3 loop: CASSAVGYEQYF. CDR3 sequence (DNA): TGTGCCAGTAGTGCCGTGGGGTACGAGCAGTACTTC.

This clonotype has just a few counts. The chain links TRBV6-5 to TRBJ1-1, with D possibly TRBD1 on 6 matching bases. CDR1 is MNHEY, CDR2 SVGAGI, per germline. The CDR3 spans 13 residues. V dropped 2 bases and J dropped 5 bases, with 9 bases sitting between them. DNA of the CDR3: TGTGCCAGCAGTTACCAGGGGAAAACTGAAGCTTTCTTT. It codes for CASSYQGKTEAFF.

This clonotype was picked up many times. The chain couples TRBV5-1 to TRBJ1-2, with unresolved D. Germline V gives CDR1 SGHRS, CDR2 YFSETQ. The CDR3 has 17 amino acids. The germline V and J ends were trimmed by 3 bases and 5 bases, with 23 bases remaining between them. The CDR3 sequence: CASSSPGQASAGYGYTF. The CDR3 DNA follows: TGCGCCAGCAGCTCCCCCGGGCAGGCCAGTGCGGGGTATGGCTACACCTTC.

At least ten counts were recorded for this clonotype. This chain joins TRBV29-1 and TRBJ1-4; perhaps TRBD1 as D (5 bases). The CDR3 contains 14 residues. Per germline, CDR1 SQVTM and CDR2 ANQGSEA. V lost 7 bases and J 0 bases, leaving 12 bases between the germline ends. The CDR3, as DNA: TGCAGCGGACGGGACGGCGCAACTAATGAAAAACTGTTTTTT. Translation gives CSGRDGATNEKLFF.

The chain carries TRBV7-2 and TRBJ1-1, with D possibly matching TRBD1 (5 bases). With 5 bases removed from V and 3 bases from J, the gap between germline ends came to 13 bases. The length of the CDR3 is 14 residues. From germline, CDR1 is SGHTA and CDR2 FQGNSA. CDR3: CASSVTKGHTEAFF. As DNA, the CDR3 is TGTGCCAGCAGCGTTACGAAGGGACACACTGAAGCTTTCTTT.

Comment on this clonotype: At one boundary the junction diverges from the germline segment, which might be a read error. The genes are TRBV12-3 or TRBV12-4 and TRBJ2-3; 14 nucleotides agree with TRBD2. The CDR3 is 18 residues long. The CDR3 spells CTSSSRTGLAGVTDTQYF. For the CDR3, the DNA is TGTACCAGCAGTTCACGCACGGGACTAGCGGGGGTGACAGATACGCAGTATTTT.

V usage is TRBV5-3 and J usage is TRBJ1-5; D gene ambiguous. TRBV5-3 is annotated as an ORF whose role is uncertain. CDR3 length: 15 amino acids. V lost 4 bases, J lost 0 bases, and 11 bases lay in between. The CDR3 sequence: CARSLRYYSNQPQHF. In DNA form, the CDR3 reads TGTGCCAGAAGCCTCAGGTATTATAGCAATCAGCCCCAGCATTTT.

The chain is built from TRBV30 and TRBJ2-3; no firm D call. The CDR3 is made up of 14 amino acids. Per the germline V gene, CDR1 is GTSNPN and CDR2 is SVGIG (reference sequence). V gave up 0 bases and J gave up 6 bases, with 13 bases separating them. The CDR3 spells CAWSVASAMDTQYF. The CDR3 nucleotides are TGTGCCTGGAGTGTAGCGAGCGCCATGGATACGCAGTATTTT.

In this sample, this clonotype turned up many times. V usage is TRBV12-3 or TRBV12-4 and J usage is TRBJ2-1; possible D gene TRBD2, 5 bases. Trimming took off 5 bases at V and 7 bases at J, with 18 bases between the two ends. The length of the CDR3 is 15 residues. As DNA, the CDR3 is TGTGCCAGCAGTCCGGGGAGTTCGGAAAAAAATGAGCAGTTCTTC. Residues: CASSPGSSEKNEQFF.